Below, one T cell receptor beta chain is given with its context. Antigen unknown. Assay: immunoSEQ multiplex PCR; the TCRdb copy retains only in-frame clones and omits some. The data contain 77,000 or so clones, approximately 92% of them singletons. This sample was taken from a study of T cell responses to AZD1222 COVID-19 vaccine. Broader study findings: Among the donors, most were white British and more were female, and clonal diversity was possibly underestimated. Spike-specific TCR breadth and depth rose after two AZD1222 doses.

Specimen: peripheral blood, collected on day 0 of AZD1222 vaccination. This clonotype was sampled from an adult in good health.

The CDR3 protein is CASSDRYGDRGSYEQYF. CDR3 DNA sequence: TGCGCCAGCAGTGACCGCTACGGGGACAGGGGCTCCTACGAGCAGTACTTC. The chain employs TRBV10-2 and TRBJ2-7, with 10 bases identical to TRBD1. This CDR3 is 17 amino acids long. The ends lost 3 bases at V and 0 bases at J; junction bases unmatched: 8. The germline V gene has CDR1 WSHSY and CDR2 SAAADI.